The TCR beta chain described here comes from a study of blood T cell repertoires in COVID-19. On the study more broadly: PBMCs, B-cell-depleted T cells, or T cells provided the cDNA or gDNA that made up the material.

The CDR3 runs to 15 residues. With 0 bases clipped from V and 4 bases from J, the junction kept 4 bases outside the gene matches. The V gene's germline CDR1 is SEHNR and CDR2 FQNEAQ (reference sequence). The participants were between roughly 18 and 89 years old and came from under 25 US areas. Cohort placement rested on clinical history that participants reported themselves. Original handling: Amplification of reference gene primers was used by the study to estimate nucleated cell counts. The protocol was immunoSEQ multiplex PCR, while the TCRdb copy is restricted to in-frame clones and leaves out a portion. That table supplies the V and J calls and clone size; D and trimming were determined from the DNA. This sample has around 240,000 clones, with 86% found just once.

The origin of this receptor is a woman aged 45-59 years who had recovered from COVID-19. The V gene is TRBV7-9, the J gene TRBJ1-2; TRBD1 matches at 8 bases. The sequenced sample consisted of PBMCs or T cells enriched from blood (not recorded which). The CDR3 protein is CASSLATGAIYGYTF. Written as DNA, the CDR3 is TGTGCCAGCAGCTTAGCGACAGGGGCCATCTATGGCTACACCTTC.